These 10 T cell receptor beta chains share one sample of origin, sequenced in a study of blood T cell repertoires in COVID-19. The protocol was immunoSEQ multiplex PCR, while the TCRdb copy is restricted to in-frame clones and leaves out a portion. Of hundreds of thousands of clones detected, 80% to 90% appear once; the ten largest clones hold around 15%. Sequencing was done on a sample of PBMCs or T cells enriched from blood (not recorded which). The receptors shown here come from a woman between 45 and 60 years old with acute COVID-19.

The chain couples TRBV7-9 to TRBJ2-1; 10 positions match TRBD1. J lost 6 bases, V lost 1 base, and 3 bases had no gene match. Germline V gene data show CDR1 as SEHNR and CDR2 as FQNEAQ (reference sequence). This CDR3 contains 15 residues. DNA of the CDR3: TGTGCCAGCAGCTTAGGGACAGGGGGTCGCAATGAGCAGTTCTTC. Translated: CASSLGTGGRNEQFF.

The chain links TRBV20-1 to TRBJ2-1, with D perhaps TRBD2 (6 bases). CDR1 DFQATT and CDR2 SNEGSKA come from the germline V gene (reference sequence). V lost 3 bases, J lost 1 base, and 16 bases lay in between. CDR3 length equals 16 residues. CDR3 in DNA: TGCAGTGCTAGTTACCCTGGGGGGATGTCCTACAATGAGCAGTTCTTC. This codes for CSASYPGGMSYNEQFF.

J is TRBJ2-1 and V is TRBV19, with 8 bases aligning to TRBD2. Germline trimming cut 7 bases from V and 7 bases from J; bases unmatched to any gene: 9. Germline values: CDR1 LNHDA, CDR2 SQIVND (reference sequence). The CDR3 covers 14 residues. CDR3 sequence (DNA): TGTGCCAGTAACTGGGCGGGAGGAGGGAATGAGCAGTTCTTC. Translating gives CASNWAGGGNEQFF.

CDR3 sequence reads: CASSLDLRLAEVSGANVLTF. DNA of the CDR3: TGTGCCAGCAGCTTAGATCTTAGGCTAGCGGAAGTCTCTGGGGCCAACGTCCTGACTTTC. The rearrangement joins TRBV11-2 to TRBJ2-6, with TRBD2 matching 7 bases. The CDR3 spans 20 residues. Per germline, CDR1 SGHAT and CDR2 FQNNGV. Trimming at V came to 0 bases and at J to 0 bases, leaving 11 bases not matched to a gene.

The CDR3 DNA is TGTGCCAGCAGCTCCCAGAGCGGGATCCCAGATACGCAGTATTTT. Translated: CASSSQSGIPDTQYF. The chain uses TRBV13 and TRBJ2-3, with 7 positions matching TRBD2. CDR1 PRHDT and CDR2 FYEKMQ come from the germline V gene (reference sequence). V lost 4 bases, J lost 4 bases, and 8 bases stayed unmatched. The CDR3 totals 15 residues.

The chain combines TRBV7-2 with TRBJ2-7; D remains ambiguous. Per the germline V gene, CDR1 is SGHTA and CDR2 is FQGNSA. With 1 base removed from V and 6 bases from J, the gap between germline ends came to 10 bases. This CDR3 has 13 amino acids. CDR3 loop: CASSLELGREQYF. CDR3 DNA: TGTGCCAGCAGCTTAGAGCTAGGCCGCGAGCAGTACTTC. The full variable domain, completed using reference TRBV7-2 and TRBJ2-7, is GAGVSQSPSNKVTEKGKDVELRCDPISGHTALYWYRQSLGQGLEFLIYFQGNSAPDKSGLPSDRFSAERTGGSVSTLTIQRTQQEDSAVYLCASSLELGREQYFGPGTRLTVT.

This clone was counted at least ten times. The chain employs TRBV4-1 and TRBJ1-3; the D is unclear. Trimming pared 1 base from V and 0 bases from J, leaving 10 bases between. In germline, CDR1 is MGHRA, CDR2 YSYEKL. The CDR3 has 16 amino acids. The CDR3 DNA is TGCGCCAGCAGCCAAGCGTACTTCCTCTCTGGAAACACCATATATTTT. It translates to CASSQAYFLSGNTIYF.

The CDR3, as DNA: TGTGCCAGCAGTTTCACGGGACAGGGGGCGTGGGAGACCCAGTACTTC. Its protein is CASSFTGQGAWETQYF. V gene TRBV6-5 combines with J gene TRBJ2-5; 12 nucleotides agree with TRBD1. The V segment lost 4 bases and the J segment 5 bases; nucleotides outside the gene matches: 8. Per the germline V gene, CDR1 is MNHEY and CDR2 is SVGAGI. This CDR3 has 16 amino acids.

This chain connects TRBV7-9 to TRBJ1-2, with D uncertain. The CDR3 runs to 16 residues. V was pared by 5 bases and J by 3 bases, with 19 bases between. Germline values: CDR1 SEHNR, CDR2 FQNEAQ (reference sequence). CDR3 in amino acids: CASSIFGSLTHYGYTF. For the CDR3, the DNA is TGTGCCAGCAGCATCTTCGGGAGTCTGACCCACTATGGCTACACCTTC. The full variable domain, with the rest looked up from reference TRBV7-9 and TRBJ1-2, is DTGVSQNPRHKITKRGQNVTFRCDPISEHNRLYWYRQTLGQGPEFLTYFQNEAQLEKSRLLSDRFSAERPKGSFSTLEIQRTEQGDSAMYLCASSIFGSLTHYGYTFGSGTRLTVV.

J is TRBJ2-1 and V is TRBV6-5; 9 bases map to TRBD2. Germline V gene data show CDR1 as MNHEY and CDR2 as SVGAGI. Trimming removed 0 bases from V and 3 bases from J; junction bases left unmatched: 3. There are 16 residues in the CDR3. The CDR3 DNA is TGTGCCAGCAGTTACTCCGTTAGCGGGGGCTACAATGAGCAGTTCTTC. It yields the protein CASSYSVSGGYNEQFF.